This T cell receptor (beta chain) was recorded in a study of shared clonotypes between healthy human individuals. Negatively enriched CD4+ T cells were divided by CD45RA into naive and memory. A note on this clone: The antigen remains undetermined.

Regarding the study as a whole: Generally, naive subsets came out with larger estimated richness than memory subsets. Unshared clonotypes carried lower generation probabilities than those common to all four donors.

Repertoires were generated with immunoSEQ multiplex PCR, while TCRdb's copy carries only in-frame clones and drops some. The data hold hundreds of thousands of clones, with approximately 79% observed a single time. The germline gives CDR1 SGHAT, CDR2 FQNNGV. V gave up 5 bases and J gave up 0 bases, with 13 bases separating them. The CDR3 is 15 residues long. The clonotype originates from a woman aged 25 to 39 in good health. Source material: memory CD4+ T cells sorted from blood. Subset described: CD45RA-negative fraction. The chain carries TRBV11-2 and TRBJ1-2; D gene ambiguous. DNA for the CDR3: TGTGCCAGCAGCCACCAGAACCAAGCTAACTATGGCTACACCTTC. It codes for CASSHQNQANYGYTF.